A single sample gave rise to the 30 T cell receptor beta chains below, sequenced in a study of blood T cell repertoires in COVID-19. The protocol was immunoSEQ multiplex PCR, while the TCRdb copy is restricted to in-frame clones and leaves out a portion. The table records 200,000 to 300,000 clones, more than 75% of them present only once. The sequencing input was peripheral blood. Source of these receptors: a woman in her sixties or seventies with COVID-19, enrolled during active disease.

The chain combines TRBV7-9 with TRBJ2-2; a possible D gene is TRBD2 (5 bases). The V end lost 7 bases, the J end lost 3 bases, and 27 bases lay between the germline ends. The CDR3 covers 19 residues. Germline-derived CDR1 and CDR2 are SEHNR and FQNEAQ (reference sequence). CDR3 bases: TGTGCCAGCACCAACCCCTCCGGGGAGACTTCGCGCGACACCGGGGAGCTGTTTTTT. Protein product: CASTNPSGETSRDTGELFF.

V is TRBV29-1 and J is TRBJ2-3, with 9 bases matching TRBD2. This CDR3 is built from 16 residues. V dropped 4 bases and J dropped 3; count of bases not matched to a gene: 11. CDR1 is SQVTM, CDR2 ANQGSEA, per germline. The CDR3 reads CSVVVGSGSGTDTQYF. The CDR3 nucleotides read TGCAGCGTTGTTGTTGGTAGCGGGAGCGGTACAGATACGCAGTATTTT.

The J gene is TRBJ2-7, the V gene TRBV3-1 (or the pseudogene TRBV3-2); TRBD1 aligns across 7 bases. J lost 7 bases, V lost 0 bases, and 9 bases had no gene match. Germline loops: CDR1 LGHDT, CDR2 YNNKEL (reference sequence). This CDR3 contains 15 residues. CDR3 region: CASSQEGTVPEEQYF. The CDR3 DNA follows: TGTGCCAGCAGCCAAGAAGGGACAGTTCCAGAAGAGCAGTACTTC.

The chain employs TRBV5-1 and TRBJ1-1, with D unclear. V lost 0 bases and J lost 6, with 9 bases in between. CDR1 and CDR2 (germline): SGHRS, YFSETQ. The CDR3 spans 13 residues. The CDR3, as DNA: TGCGCCAGCAGCTTGGAACGGGGAGCTGAAGCTTTCTTT. It is translated as CASSLERGAEAFF.

This clone was seen more than once but under ten times. V is TRBV10-3 and J is TRBJ2-1, with 13 bases fitting TRBD2. This CDR3 has 15 residues. V trimming: 6 bases; J trimming: 6 bases; junction bases outside the gene matches: 5. Germline CDR1 ENHRY, CDR2 SYGVKD. The CDR3 spells CAISPTSGRGNEQFF. CDR3 bases: TGTGCCATCAGCCCAACTAGCGGGAGGGGCAATGAGCAGTTCTTC.

The V and J genes are TRBV3-1 (or the pseudogene TRBV3-2) and TRBJ2-1; 13 nucleotides agree with TRBD2. Germline lookup yields CDR1 LGHDT and CDR2 YNNKEL (reference sequence). Germline trimming cut 4 bases from V and 3 bases from J; bases unmatched to any gene: 0. The CDR3 has 15 residues. The DNA for the CDR3 is TGTGCCAGCAGCCGGACTAGCGGGGGCTACAATGAGCAGTTCTTC. Its protein is CASSRTSGGYNEQFF.

V and J are TRBV4-2 and TRBJ2-5, with D maybe TRBD1 (6 bases). Germline CDR1 reads LGHNA; CDR2 reads YNFKEQ. The V gene lost 6 bases and the J gene lost 5 bases, with 16 bases spanning the gap. This CDR3 comprises 14 residues. The CDR3 here is CASRLEGDHETQYF. CDR3 DNA sequence: TGTGCCAGCAGACTCGAGGGGGATCATGAGACCCAGTACTTC.

The V gene is TRBV5-1, the J gene TRBJ2-1; weak D call: TRBD2 (6 bases). CDR1 is SGHRS and CDR2 is YFSETQ in the germline V gene. Between the trimmed V and J ends, which lost 8 bases and 5 bases, there was a span of 20 bases. This CDR3 comprises 15 residues. CDR3 in DNA: TGCGCCAGTAACCGGGACTCCTGGGGGGACAATGAGCAGTTCTTC. Translating it yields CASNRDSWGDNEQFF.

The chain carries TRBV3-1 (or the pseudogene TRBV3-2) and TRBJ1-2; D is possibly TRBD1 (5 bases). CDR3 length equals 12 residues. CDR1 is LGHDT and CDR2 is YNNKEL in the germline V gene (reference sequence). V lost 4 bases to trimming and J lost 5 bases, with 8 bases between them. CDR3 bases: TGTGCCAGCAGCCCAGGGTTATATGGCTACACCTTC. Translation gives CASSPGLYGYTF.

This clone was seen more than once but under ten times. The chain recombines TRBV6-5 with TRBJ2-1; no reliable D call. Germline-derived CDR1 and CDR2 are MNHEY and SVGAGI. CDR3 length: 15 amino acids. The V gene lost 4 bases and the J gene lost 0 bases, with 10 bases spanning the gap. The CDR3 is CASSSRPSSYNEQFF. DNA of the CDR3: TGTGCCAGCAGTTCTAGGCCGAGCTCCTACAATGAGCAGTTCTTC.

In this sample, this clone turned up a few times. The chain joins TRBV28 to TRBJ2-3, with 7 positions matching TRBD1. This CDR3 contains 15 residues. V dropped 6 bases and J dropped 2; count of bases not matched to a gene: 8. CDR1 is MDHEN, CDR2 SYDVKM, per germline. This chain's CDR3 is CASRGTDYPTDTQYF. DNA for the CDR3: TGTGCCAGCAGAGGGACAGACTATCCCACAGATACGCAGTATTTT.

V usage is TRBV4-1 and J usage is TRBJ1-2; 8 bases line up with TRBD1. The ends lost 1 base at V and 6 bases at J; junction bases unmatched: 13. Germline assignment: CDR1 MGHRA and CDR2 YSYEKL. The CDR3 runs 17 residues. CDR3 sequence reads: CASSQGGRGRGGHGYTF. The CDR3 coding sequence is TGCGCCAGCAGCCAAGGGGGCAGGGGGCGAGGGGGCCATGGCTACACCTTC.

The table lists this clone with a count of one. This sequence joins TRBV19 and TRBJ2-7; 11 bases agree with TRBD1. The CDR3 loop spans 14 amino acids. Per germline, CDR1 LNHDA and CDR2 SQIVND (reference sequence). Trimming cost V 3 bases and J 3 bases; bases outside gene matches: 1. In nucleotides, the CDR3 is TGTGCCAGTAGTATGGGGACAGGGGGCTACGAGCAGTACTTC. Its protein product is CASSMGTGGYEQYF.

The chain's CDR3 is CASSSGRGVGTEAFF. In DNA, the CDR3 is TGTGCCAGTAGTTCCGGGCGGGGCGTCGGCACTGAAGCTTTCTTT. The rearrangement links TRBV19 to TRBJ1-1, with D possibly being TRBD1 (5 bases). Trimming removed 5 bases from V and 4 bases from J, with 17 bases in between. The CDR3 is made up of 15 amino acids. Germline loops: CDR1 LNHDA, CDR2 SQIVND (reference sequence).

This rearrangement joins TRBV24-1 to TRBJ2-5, with TRBD1 matching 7 bases. Losses at the gene ends were 4 bases for V and 0 bases for J; bases not matched to a gene: 4. Germline assignment: CDR1 KGHDR and CDR2 SFDVKD. The CDR3 length is 15 residues. CDR3 amino acids: CATSDPRGHQETQYF. In nucleotides, the CDR3 is TGTGCCACCAGTGACCCAAGGGGGCACCAAGAGACCCAGTACTTC.

This rearrangement joins TRBV19 to TRBJ1-5, with D tentatively TRBD1 (5 bases). The V gene's germline CDR1 is LNHDA and CDR2 SQIVND (reference sequence). The CDR3 contains 18 residues. Trimming left V 7 bases short and J 0 bases short, with 22 bases between. In DNA form, the CDR3 reads TGTGCCAGTAAGTCTCATCATGGAGGGACCTATAGCAATCAGCCCCAGCATTTT. The encoded protein is CASKSHHGGTYSNQPQHF.

This clone was counted between two and nine times. The chain recombines TRBV7-2 with TRBJ2-1; perhaps TRBD2 as D (5 bases). V lost 5 bases and J 5 bases, leaving 13 bases between the germline ends. CDR3 size: 14 residues. Germline V CDR1 and CDR2: SGHTA, FQGNSA. The CDR3 bases are TGTGCCAGCAGCGTGCCGGGAACCCACAATGAGCAGTTCTTC. Translated, it gives CASSVPGTHNEQFF.

The rearrangement joins TRBV6-6 to TRBJ1-5; the match to TRBD1 covers 11 bases. Germline assignment: CDR1 MNHNY and CDR2 SVGAGI (reference sequence). This CDR3 contains 14 residues. J was trimmed by 6 bases and V by 10 bases; bases with no gene match: 8. In DNA form, the CDR3 reads TGTGCCACCTGGTGGACAGGGGGCCGTCAGCCCCAGCATTTT. Encoded protein: CATWWTGGRQPQHF.

The genes are TRBV5-4 and TRBJ2-1; 10 bases line up with TRBD2. Germline values: CDR1 SGHNT, CDR2 YYREEE (reference sequence). The junction had 5 bases not matched to a gene; V was cut back by 4 bases and J by 4 bases. The CDR3 extends over 15 amino acids. The CDR3 DNA follows: TGTGCCAGCAGCCCCGGGACTAGCGTGTACAATGAGCAGTTCTTC. Protein product: CASSPGTSVYNEQFF.

V and J are TRBV6-5 and TRBJ1-2; perhaps TRBD1 as D (6 bases). The germline V gene has CDR1 MNHEY and CDR2 SVGAGI. V gave up 7 bases and J gave up 4 bases, with 13 bases separating them. This CDR3 is 13 amino acids long. The DNA of the CDR3 is TGTGCCAGCACCCAGAGGGGGGGCTATGGCTACACCTTC. This codes for CASTQRGGYGYTF.

The V and J genes are TRBV5-1 and TRBJ2-7; TRBD2 aligns across 8 bases. Germline values: CDR1 SGHRS, CDR2 YFSETQ. V shed 4 bases, J shed 2 bases, and the junction held 11 bases outside the gene matches. The CDR3 runs 16 residues. This CDR3 reads CASSAGPGRVPYEQYF. The CDR3 nucleotides are TGCGCCAGCAGCGCGGGCCCCGGGAGGGTACCCTACGAGCAGTACTTC. The variable domain in full, completed from reference TRBV5-1 and TRBJ2-7, reads KAGVTQTPRYLIKTRGQQVTLSCSPISGHRSVSWYQQTPGQGLQFLFEYFSETQRNKGNFPGRFSGRQFSNSRSEMNVSTLELGDSALYLCASSAGPGRVPYEQYFGPGTRLTVT.

CDR3 sequence reads: CSVEAATGRSGYTF. The CDR3 DNA is TGCAGCGTTGAGGCGGCGACAGGGCGGTCTGGCTACACCTTC. The chain joins TRBV29-1 to TRBJ1-2, with 7 bases aligning to TRBD1. There are 14 residues in the CDR3. CDR1 is SQVTM, CDR2 ANQGSEA, per germline. The V and J ends lost 3 bases and 7 bases, in that order; junction bases with no gene match: 11.

The chain combines TRBV7-2 with TRBJ1-2; D gene ambiguous. V was cut by 1 base and J by 6 bases, with 12 bases left in between. In germline, CDR1 is SGHTA, CDR2 FQGNSA. The CDR3 totals 14 residues. CDR3 DNA sequence: TGTGCCAGCAGCTTAGGGCCAGTAAGTCATGGCTACACCTTC. Its protein product is CASSLGPVSHGYTF.

V gene TRBV4-2 combines with J gene TRBJ1-2, with TRBD1 matching 7 bases. This CDR3 spans 18 amino acids. J was trimmed by 8 bases and V by 0 bases; bases with no gene match: 18. Germline V lookup: CDR1 LGHNA, CDR2 YNFKEQ. The CDR3 DNA follows: TGTGCCAGCAGCCAAGATCTCGGTGGGGGACAGCCCGCATACGGCTACACCTTC. Protein sequence: CASSQDLGGGQPAYGYTF.

V gene TRBV7-9 combines with J gene TRBJ2-5; 13 nucleotides line up with TRBD2. Germline CDR1 and CDR2: SEHNR and FQNEAQ (reference sequence). The CDR3 covers 15 residues. The J segment lost 4 bases and the V segment lost 3 bases, leaving 2 bases of the junction unmatched. CDR3 region: CASSFRLAGGETQYF. The CDR3 nucleotides are TGTGCCAGCAGCTTTAGACTAGCGGGAGGAGAGACCCAGTACTTC.

V and J are TRBV19 and TRBJ2-2; 11 bases fit TRBD1. CDR1 is LNHDA, CDR2 SQIVND, per germline (reference sequence). The CDR3 runs to 17 residues. V trimming: 6 bases; J trimming: 3 bases; junction bases outside the gene matches: 9. DNA of the CDR3: TGTGCCAGTAGGACCGGACAGGGGGCCCCGGACACCGGGGAGCTGTTTTTT. Residues: CASRTGQGAPDTGELFF. Full variable domain (missing parts from reference TRBV19 and TRBJ2-2): DGGITQSPKYLFRKEGQNVTLSCEQNLNHDAMYWYRQDPGQGLRLIYYSQIVNDFQKGDIAEGYSVSREKKESFPLTVTSAQKNPTAFYLCASRTGQGAPDTGELFFGEGSRLTVL.

The chain employs TRBV2 and TRBJ2-7; tentative D call: TRBD1 (6 bases). The CDR3 is made up of 15 amino acids. Germline assignment: CDR1 SNHLY and CDR2 FYNNEI. With 4 bases removed from V and 2 bases from J, the gap between germline ends came to 15 bases. The CDR3 loop is CASSAPGHLAYEQYF. CDR3 coding DNA: TGTGCCAGCAGTGCACCGGGACATCTAGCCTACGAGCAGTACTTC.

The rearrangement uses TRBV3-1 (or the pseudogene TRBV3-2) and TRBJ1-5; 10 bases align to TRBD1. This CDR3 has 20 residues. Looked up from germline, CDR1 is LGHDT and CDR2 is YNNKEL (reference sequence). Losses at the gene ends were 0 bases for V and 6 bases for J; bases not matched to a gene: 17. In DNA, the CDR3 is TGTGCCAGCAGCCAAGATCTTAGGTTGGTGAGACAGGGGGCCATTCAGCCCCAGCATTTT. Amino acids: CASSQDLRLVRQGAIQPQHF.

The J gene is TRBJ2-7, the V gene TRBV7-2, with TRBD2 matching 11 bases. This CDR3 has 15 residues. Losses at the gene ends were 5 bases for V and 1 base for J; bases not matched to a gene: 4. Germline V gene lookup returns CDR1 SGHTA and CDR2 FQGNSA. DNA of the CDR3: TGTGCCAGCAGCACGACTAGCGGGGTATCCTACGAGCAGTACTTC. Protein sequence: CASSTTSGVSYEQYF.

Only one count was recorded for this clone. The chain joins TRBV7-3 to TRBJ1-2, with D hard to call. CDR1 and CDR2 from the germline V gene are SGHTA and FQGTGA. The CDR3 spans 13 residues. V gave up 5 bases and J gave up 1 base, with 8 bases separating them. The CDR3 is CASSPRVNYGYTF. The DNA for the CDR3 is TGTGCCAGCAGCCCCCGAGTTAACTATGGCTACACCTTC.